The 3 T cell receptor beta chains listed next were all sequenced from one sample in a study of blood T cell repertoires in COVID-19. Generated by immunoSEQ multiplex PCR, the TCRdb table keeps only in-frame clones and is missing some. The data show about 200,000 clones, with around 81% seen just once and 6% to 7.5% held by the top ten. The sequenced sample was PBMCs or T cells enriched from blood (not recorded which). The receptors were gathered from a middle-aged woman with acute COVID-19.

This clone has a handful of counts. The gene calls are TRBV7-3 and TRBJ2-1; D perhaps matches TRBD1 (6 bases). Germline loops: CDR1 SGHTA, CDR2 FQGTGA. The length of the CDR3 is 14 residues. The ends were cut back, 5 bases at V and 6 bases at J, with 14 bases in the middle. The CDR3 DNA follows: TGTGCCAGCAGCCGACCACAGGGTGGCAATGAGCAGTTCTTC. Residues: CASSRPQGGNEQFF.

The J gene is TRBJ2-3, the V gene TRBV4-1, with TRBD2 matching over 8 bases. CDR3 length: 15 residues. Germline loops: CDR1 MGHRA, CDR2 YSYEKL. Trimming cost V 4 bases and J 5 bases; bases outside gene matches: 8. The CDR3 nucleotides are TGCGCCAGCAGCCTCCCAGCGGGAGTGGGAGATACGCAGTATTTT. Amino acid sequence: CASSLPAGVGDTQYF.

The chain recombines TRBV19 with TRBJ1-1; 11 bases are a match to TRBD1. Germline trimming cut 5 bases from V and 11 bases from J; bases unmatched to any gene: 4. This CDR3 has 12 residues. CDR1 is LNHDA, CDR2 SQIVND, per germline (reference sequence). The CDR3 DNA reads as TGTGCCAGTAGTCCGAGGGACAGGGGGGCTTTCTTT. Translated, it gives CASSPRDRGAFF.